This is a list of T cell receptor beta chains from one sample in a study of cytomegalovirus exposure and HLA in healthy donors. Some clones are missing from TCRdb's copy, which holds only in-frame ones; the method was immunoSEQ multiplex PCR. The sample shows 110,000 or so clones, roughly 71% of them seen only once. Sequenced: PBMCs. Every receptor here comes from a man aged 18 to 29 in good health and CMV-seropositive. Both conserved end residues are trimmed from each CDR3. Each record gives: J gene, V gene, CDR3 protein.

>TRBJ2-3|TRBV10-3
AISLGGEADTQY
>TRBJ2-3|TRBV7-9
ASSLSSGGYYPADTQY
>TRBJ1-6|TRBV11-3
ASSFRDSSSPLH
>TRBJ2-1|TRBV5-1
ATREGNSYNEQF
>TRBJ1-6|TRBV6-6
ASTERDRPMGPLH
>TRBJ1-4|TRBV11-2
ASSSLKRQGLNEKLF
>TRBJ1-2|TRBV15
ATSASGSYGYT
>TRBJ2-3|TRBV29-1
SVLGGSSQY
>TRBJ2-3|TRBV13
ASSSARLAGPPDTQY
>TRBJ2-3|TRBV5-1
ASILSPWSSDTQY
>TRBJ1-1|TRBV27
ASSPILRGREGTEAF
>TRBJ2-2|TRBV30
AWSVPSRDNGELF
>TRBJ2-2|TRBV5-1
ASSPGTANTGELF
>TRBJ2-5|TRBV4-1
ASSYREGKETQY
>TRBJ2-2|TRBV6-5
ASSYSSGGGTGELF
>TRBJ2-5|TRBV28
ASSFGQEETQY
>TRBJ2-3|TRBV7-2
ASSLGLRGHTDTQY
>TRBJ1-5|TRBV5-1
ASSYGDSNQPQH
>TRBJ2-5|TRBV5-5
ASSLRGGAGRETQY
>TRBJ2-2|TRBV18
ASSGGQGWELF
>TRBJ1-1|TRBV6-6
ASSDGQNTEAF
>TRBJ1-4|TRBV28
ASSGTPLPATNEKLF
>TRBJ2-3|TRBV5-1
ASSSGLETDTQY
>TRBJ1-2|TRBV10-2
ASRPVQLTSYGYT
>TRBJ2-3|TRBV6-4
ASSDSSGGWTDTQY
>TRBJ2-5|TRBV7-3
ASSLTGGETQY
>TRBJ2-7|TRBV11-3
ASSPDRDRPGEQY
>TRBJ2-3|TRBV18
ASSPLGQGSSTDTQY
>TRBJ2-5|TRBV19
ASSMTSGGEETQY